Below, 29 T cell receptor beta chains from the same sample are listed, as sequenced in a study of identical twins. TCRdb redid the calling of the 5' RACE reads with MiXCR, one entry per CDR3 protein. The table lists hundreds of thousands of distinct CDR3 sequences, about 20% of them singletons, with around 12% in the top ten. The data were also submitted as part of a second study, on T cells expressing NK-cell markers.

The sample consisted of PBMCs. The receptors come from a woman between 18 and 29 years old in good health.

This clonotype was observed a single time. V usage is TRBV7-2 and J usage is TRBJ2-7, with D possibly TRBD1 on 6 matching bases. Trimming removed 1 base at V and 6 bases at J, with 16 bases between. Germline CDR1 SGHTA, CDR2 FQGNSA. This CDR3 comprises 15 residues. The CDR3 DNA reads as TGTGCCAGCAGCTTAGTACGGACAGTTGAATTCGAGCAGTACTTC. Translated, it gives CASSLVRTVEFEQYF.

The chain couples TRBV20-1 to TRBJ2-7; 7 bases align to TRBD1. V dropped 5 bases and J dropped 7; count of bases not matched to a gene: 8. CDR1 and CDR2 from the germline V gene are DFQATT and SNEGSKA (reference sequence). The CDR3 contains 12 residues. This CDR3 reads CSAFLDRKEQYF. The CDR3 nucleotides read TGCAGTGCTTTCCTGGACAGGAAGGAGCAGTACTTC.

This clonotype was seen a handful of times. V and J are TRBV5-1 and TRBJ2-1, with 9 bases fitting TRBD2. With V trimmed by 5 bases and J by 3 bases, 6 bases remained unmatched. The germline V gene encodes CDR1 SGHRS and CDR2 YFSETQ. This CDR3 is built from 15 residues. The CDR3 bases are TGCGCCAGCAGTCTTAGCGGGGGTTTCTACAATGAGCAGTTCTTC. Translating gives CASSLSGGFYNEQFF.

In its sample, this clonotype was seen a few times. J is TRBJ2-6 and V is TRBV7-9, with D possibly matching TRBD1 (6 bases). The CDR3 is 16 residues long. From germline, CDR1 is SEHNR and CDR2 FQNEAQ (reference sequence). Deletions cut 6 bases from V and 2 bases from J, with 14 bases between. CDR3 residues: CASSPTGFPGANVLTF. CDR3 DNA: TGTGCCAGCAGTCCCACAGGGTTCCCTGGGGCCAACGTCCTGACTTTC.

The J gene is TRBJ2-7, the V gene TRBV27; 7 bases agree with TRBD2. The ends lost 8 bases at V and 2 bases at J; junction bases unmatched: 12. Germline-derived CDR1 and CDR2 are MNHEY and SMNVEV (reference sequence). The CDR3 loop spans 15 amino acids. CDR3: CASGPGGGVAYEQYF. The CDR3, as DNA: TGTGCCAGCGGCCCTGGCGGGGGTGTAGCCTACGAGCAGTACTTC.

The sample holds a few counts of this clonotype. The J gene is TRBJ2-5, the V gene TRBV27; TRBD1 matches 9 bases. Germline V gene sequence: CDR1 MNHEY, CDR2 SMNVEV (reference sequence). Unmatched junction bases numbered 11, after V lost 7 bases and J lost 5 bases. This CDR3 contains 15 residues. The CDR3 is CASTLSGTGRETQYF. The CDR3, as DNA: TGTGCCAGCACCCTCTCCGGGACAGGGAGGGAGACCCAGTACTTC.

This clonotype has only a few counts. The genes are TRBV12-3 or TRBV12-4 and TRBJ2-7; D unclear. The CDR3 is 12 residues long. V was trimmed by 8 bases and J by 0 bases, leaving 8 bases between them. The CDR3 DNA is TGTGCCAGCGCTCATCCCTCCTACGAGCAGTACTTC. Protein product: CASAHPSYEQYF.

For the CDR3, the DNA is TGTGCCATCAGTGAGTCGCGGGACAGCCTAGAAGAGACCCAGTACTTC. This gives the protein CAISESRDSLEETQYF. The V call is TRBV10-3, the J call TRBJ2-5; D may be TRBD1 (7 bases). Germline-derived CDR1 and CDR2 are ENHRY and SYGVKD. Trimming pared 0 bases from V and 3 bases from J, leaving 14 bases between. The CDR3 sequence is 16 residues long.

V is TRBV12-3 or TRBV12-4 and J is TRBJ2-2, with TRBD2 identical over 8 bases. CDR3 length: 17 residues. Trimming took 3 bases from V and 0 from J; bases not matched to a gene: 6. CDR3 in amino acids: CASSFGAGGTNTGELFF. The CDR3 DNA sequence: TGTGCCAGCAGTTTCGGGGCGGGGGGAACGAACACCGGGGAGCTGTTTTTT.

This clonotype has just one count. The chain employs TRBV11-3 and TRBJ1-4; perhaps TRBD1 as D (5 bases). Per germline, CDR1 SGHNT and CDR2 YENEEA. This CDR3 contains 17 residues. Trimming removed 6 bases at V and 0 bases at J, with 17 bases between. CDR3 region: CASSLTWDSSTNEKLFF. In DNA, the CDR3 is TGTGCCAGCAGTCTTACGTGGGACTCTTCAACTAATGAAAAACTGTTTTTT.

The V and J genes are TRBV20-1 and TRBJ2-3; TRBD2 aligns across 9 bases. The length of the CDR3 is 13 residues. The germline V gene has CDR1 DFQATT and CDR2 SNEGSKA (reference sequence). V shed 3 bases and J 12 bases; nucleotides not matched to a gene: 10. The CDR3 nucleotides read TGCAGTGCTAGGCCCTTAGAGCGGGGGGACCAGTATTTT. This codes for CSARPLERGDQYF.

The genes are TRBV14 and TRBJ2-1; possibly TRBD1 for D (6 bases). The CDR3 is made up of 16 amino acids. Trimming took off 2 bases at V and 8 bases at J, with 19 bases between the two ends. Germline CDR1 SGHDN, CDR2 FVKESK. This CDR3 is CASSQFPITGHDEQFF. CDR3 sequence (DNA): TGTGCCAGCAGCCAATTTCCAATTACAGGGCATGATGAGCAGTTCTTC. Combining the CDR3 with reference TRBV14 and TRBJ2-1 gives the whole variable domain EAGVTQFPSHSVIEKGQTVTLRCDPISGHDNLYWYRRVMGKEIKFLLHFVKESKQDESGMPNNRFLAERTGGTYSTLKVQPAELEDSGVYFCASSQFPITGHDEQFFGPGTRLTVL.

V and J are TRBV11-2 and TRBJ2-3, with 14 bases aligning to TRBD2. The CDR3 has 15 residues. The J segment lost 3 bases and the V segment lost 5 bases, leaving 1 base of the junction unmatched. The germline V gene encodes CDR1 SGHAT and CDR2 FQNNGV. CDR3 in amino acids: CASSRTSGRTDTQYF. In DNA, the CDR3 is TGTGCCAGCAGCCGGACTAGCGGGAGGACAGATACGCAGTATTTT.

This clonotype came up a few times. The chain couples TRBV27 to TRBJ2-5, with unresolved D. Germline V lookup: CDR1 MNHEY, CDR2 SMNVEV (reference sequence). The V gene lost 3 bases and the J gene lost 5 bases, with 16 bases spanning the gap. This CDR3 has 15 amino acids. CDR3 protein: CASSFGQFPRETQYF. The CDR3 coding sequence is TGTGCCAGCAGTTTTGGGCAGTTCCCCCGGGAGACCCAGTACTTC.

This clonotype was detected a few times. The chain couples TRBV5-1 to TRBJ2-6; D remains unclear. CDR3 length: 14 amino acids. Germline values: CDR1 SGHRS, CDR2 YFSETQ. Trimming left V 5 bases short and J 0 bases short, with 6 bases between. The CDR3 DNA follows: TGCGCCAGCAGTTATACCTCTGGGGCCAACGTCCTGACTTTC. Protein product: CASSYTSGANVLTF.

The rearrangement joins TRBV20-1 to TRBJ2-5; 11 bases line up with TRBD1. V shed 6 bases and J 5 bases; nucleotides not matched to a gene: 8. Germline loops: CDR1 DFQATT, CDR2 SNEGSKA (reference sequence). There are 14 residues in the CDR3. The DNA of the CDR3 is TGCAGTGCATGGACAGGGGGCGAGGGGGAGACCCAGTACTTC. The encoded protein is CSAWTGGEGETQYF.

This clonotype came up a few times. The CDR3 sequence is CASSFGTEKFF. CDR3 coding DNA: TGTGCCAGCAGCTTCGGGACAGAAAAGTTCTTC. The rearrangement uses TRBV7-9 and TRBJ2-1; 7 positions match TRBD1. The CDR3 covers 11 residues. Germline trimming cut 3 bases from V and 14 bases from J; bases unmatched to any gene: 4. Germline lookup yields CDR1 SEHNR and CDR2 FQNEAQ (reference sequence). Using reference TRBV7-9 and TRBJ2-1 for the parts outside the CDR3, the full variable domain is DTGVSQNPRHKITKRGQNVTFRCDPISEHNRLYWYRQTLGQGPEFLTYFQNEAQLEKSRLLSDRFSAERPKGSFSTLEIQRTEQGDSAMYLCASSFGTEKFFGPGTRLTVL.

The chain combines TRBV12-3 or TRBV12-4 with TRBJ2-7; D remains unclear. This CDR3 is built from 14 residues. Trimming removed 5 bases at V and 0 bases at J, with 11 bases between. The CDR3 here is CASSPRAASYEQYF. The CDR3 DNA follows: TGTGCCAGCAGTCCCCGGGCGGCCTCCTACGAGCAGTACTTC.

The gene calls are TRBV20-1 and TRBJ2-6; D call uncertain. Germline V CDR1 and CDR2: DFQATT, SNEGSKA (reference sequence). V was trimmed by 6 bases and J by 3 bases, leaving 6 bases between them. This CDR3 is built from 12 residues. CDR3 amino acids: CSAAYGANVLTF. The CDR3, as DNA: TGCAGTGCCGCTTATGGGGCCAACGTCCTGACTTTC.

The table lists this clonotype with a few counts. CDR3 sequence (DNA): TGCAGTACAACCGGGGAGACGTATGGCTACACCTTC. The encoded protein is CSTTGETYGYTF. The chain joins TRBV20-1 to TRBJ1-2; D is unresolved. The germline V gene has CDR1 DFQATT and CDR2 SNEGSKA (reference sequence). V shed 8 bases and J shed 5 bases, with 15 bases lying between them. The CDR3 has 12 amino acids.

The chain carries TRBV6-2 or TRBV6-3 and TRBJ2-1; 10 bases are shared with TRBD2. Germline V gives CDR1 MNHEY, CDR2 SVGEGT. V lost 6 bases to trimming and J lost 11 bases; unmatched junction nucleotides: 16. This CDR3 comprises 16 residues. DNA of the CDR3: TGTGCCAGCAGCCCTCCGGGGGCTAGCGGGAGTTCAAAGCAGTTCTTC. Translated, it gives CASSPPGASGSSKQFF.

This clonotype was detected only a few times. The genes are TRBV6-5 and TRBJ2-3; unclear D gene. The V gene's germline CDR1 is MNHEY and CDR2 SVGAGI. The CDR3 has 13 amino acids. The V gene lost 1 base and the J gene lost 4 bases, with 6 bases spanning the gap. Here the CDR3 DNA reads TGTGCCAGCAGTTACTTCTCCGCAGATACGCAGTATTTT. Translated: CASSYFSADTQYF.

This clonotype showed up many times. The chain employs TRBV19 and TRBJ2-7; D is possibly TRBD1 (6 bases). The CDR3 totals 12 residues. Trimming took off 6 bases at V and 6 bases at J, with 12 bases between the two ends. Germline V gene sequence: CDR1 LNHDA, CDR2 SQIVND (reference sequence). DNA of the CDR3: TGTGCCAGTAGCACAGGGTTAGGCGAGCAGTACTTC. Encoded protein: CASSTGLGEQYF. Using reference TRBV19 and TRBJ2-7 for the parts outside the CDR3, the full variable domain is DGGITQSPKYLFRKEGQNVTLSCEQNLNHDAMYWYRQDPGQGLRLIYYSQIVNDFQKGDIAEGYSVSREKKESFPLTVTSAQKNPTAFYLCASSTGLGEQYFGPGTRLTVT.

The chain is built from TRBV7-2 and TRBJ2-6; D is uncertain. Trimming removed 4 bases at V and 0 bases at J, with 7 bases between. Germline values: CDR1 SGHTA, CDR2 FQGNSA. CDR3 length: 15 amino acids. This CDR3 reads CASSSPSSGANVLTF. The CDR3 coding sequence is TGTGCCAGCAGCTCCCCTAGCTCTGGGGCCAACGTCCTGACTTTC.

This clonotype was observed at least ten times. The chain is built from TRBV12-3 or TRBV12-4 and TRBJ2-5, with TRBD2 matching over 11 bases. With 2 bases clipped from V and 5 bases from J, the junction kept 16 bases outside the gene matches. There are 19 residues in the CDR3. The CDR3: CASSLYGLSGRASGETQYF. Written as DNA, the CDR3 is TGTGCCAGCAGTTTATACGGTCTTAGCGGGAGGGCCTCGGGGGAGACCCAGTACTTC.

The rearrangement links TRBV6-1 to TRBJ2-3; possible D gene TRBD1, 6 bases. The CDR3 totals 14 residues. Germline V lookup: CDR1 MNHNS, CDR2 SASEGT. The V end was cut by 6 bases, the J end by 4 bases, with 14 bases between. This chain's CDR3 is CASRVVGAPDTQYF. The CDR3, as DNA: TGTGCCAGCAGGGTAGTGGGGGCCCCAGATACGCAGTATTTT.

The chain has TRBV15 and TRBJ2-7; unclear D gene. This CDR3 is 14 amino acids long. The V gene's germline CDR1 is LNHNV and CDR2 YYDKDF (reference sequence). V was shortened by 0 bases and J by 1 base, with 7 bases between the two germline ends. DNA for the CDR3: TGTGCCACCAGCAGAGATCTCCGATCCTACGAGCAGTACTTC. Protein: CATSRDLRSYEQYF.

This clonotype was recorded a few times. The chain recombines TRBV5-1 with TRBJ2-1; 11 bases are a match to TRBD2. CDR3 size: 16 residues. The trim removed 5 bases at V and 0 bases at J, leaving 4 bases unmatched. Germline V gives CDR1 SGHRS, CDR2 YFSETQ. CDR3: CASRSSGGTSYNEQFF. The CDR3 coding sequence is TGCGCCAGCAGGTCTAGCGGGGGGACCTCCTACAATGAGCAGTTCTTC.

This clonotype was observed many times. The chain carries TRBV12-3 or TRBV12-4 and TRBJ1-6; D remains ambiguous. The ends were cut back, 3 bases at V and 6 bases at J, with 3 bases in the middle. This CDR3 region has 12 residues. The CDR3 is CASSLGNSPLHF. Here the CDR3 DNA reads TGTGCCAGCAGTTTGGGTAATTCACCCCTCCACTTT.